The clone carrying this TCR beta chain was seen just once. TCRdb keeps only in-frame clones here, not all; method: immunoSEQ multiplex PCR. The sample consists of more than 400,000 clones, roughly 80% of them appearing once. These data originate in a study of shared clonotypes between healthy human individuals. Sequenced material: PBMCs. This TCR was recovered from a woman aged 40 to 50 in good health. Some clones in this sample may be carry-over from other donors' samples.

The CDR3 region is CASSLPRALGATNEKLFF. Here the CDR3 DNA reads TGTGCCAGCAGCTTGCCCCGAGCATTAGGAGCAACTAATGAAAAACTGTTTTTT. The V and J genes are TRBV5-5 and TRBJ1-4, with D unresolved. This CDR3 has 18 residues. Trimming removed 1 base at V and 0 bases at J, with 16 bases between. The germline gives CDR1 SGHKS, CDR2 YYEKEE (reference sequence).